The entry that follows covers one T cell receptor (beta chain) sequence. This sample was included in a study of CD8+ T cells in alopecia areata. About the study: Once tofacitinib had been taken for 6 to 18 months, 6 months off drug followed. Severity scoring for treated patients was based on the percentage of affected scalp area.

Treatment defined: oral pan-JAK inhibitor, 5-10 mg twice daily. CDR1 MGHRA and CDR2 YSYEKL come from the germline V gene. The length of the CDR3 is 16 residues. Trimming shortened V by 0 bases and J by 4 bases, and 14 bases separated the two germline ends. RNA extraction and reverse transcription yielded cDNA as sequencing template. Some clones are missing from TCRdb's copy, which holds only in-frame ones; the method was immunoSEQ multiplex PCR. The table shows some 150,000 clones, with roughly nine tenths occurring only once. Here the sequenced sample was CD8+ T cells sorted from blood, taken at week 4, from a patient treated with tofacitinib. The chain recombines TRBV4-1 with TRBJ2-3; D possibly corresponds to TRBD1 (5 bases). The origin of this receptor is a human donor with alopecia areata. CDR3 region: CASSQEGLGVADTQYF. In nucleotides, the CDR3 is TGCGCCAGCAGCCAAGAAGGGCTAGGGGTCGCAGATACGCAGTATTTT.